This TCR beta chain derives from a study of cytomegalovirus exposure and HLA in healthy donors. Germline CDR1 and CDR2: MNHEY and SVGAGI. The V and J ends lost 6 bases and 5 bases, in that order; junction bases with no gene match: 4. The CDR3 length is 13 residues. This clone was seen a handful of times. Measured with immunoSEQ multiplex PCR; TCRdb has only the in-frame clones, and not every one. The sample consists of more than 95,000 clones, roughly 87% of them appearing once. The receptor was isolated from a woman between 18 and 29 years old in good health and CMV-seronegative. This chain joins TRBV6-5 and TRBJ1-5; 7 nucleotides match TRBD1. Sequenced: PBMCs. This chain's CDR3 is CASRTGVDQPQHF. CDR3 DNA: TGTGCCAGCAGAACAGGGGTCGATCAGCCCCAGCATTTT.